Here is one T cell receptor (beta chain) with its context. This entry comes from a study of cytomegalovirus exposure and HLA in healthy donors. This CDR3 spans 11 amino acids. CDR1 and CDR2 from the germline V gene are SNHLY and FYNNEI. V lost 8 bases, J lost 6 bases, and 10 bases lay in between. 60 Vbeta and 13 Jbeta primers were used in PCR. Repertoires were generated with immunoSEQ multiplex PCR, while TCRdb's copy carries only in-frame clones and drops some. The sample contains about 130,000 clones, around four fifths of which appear only once. The origin of this receptor is a man younger than 35 in good health and CMV-seropositive. The chain uses TRBV2 and TRBJ2-5; TRBD1 is a possible D gene (6 bases). Sequences were obtained from PBMCs. The CDR3 DNA follows: TGTGCCAGCGGGACAACAAAGACCCAGTACTTC. Translation: CASGTTKTQYF.